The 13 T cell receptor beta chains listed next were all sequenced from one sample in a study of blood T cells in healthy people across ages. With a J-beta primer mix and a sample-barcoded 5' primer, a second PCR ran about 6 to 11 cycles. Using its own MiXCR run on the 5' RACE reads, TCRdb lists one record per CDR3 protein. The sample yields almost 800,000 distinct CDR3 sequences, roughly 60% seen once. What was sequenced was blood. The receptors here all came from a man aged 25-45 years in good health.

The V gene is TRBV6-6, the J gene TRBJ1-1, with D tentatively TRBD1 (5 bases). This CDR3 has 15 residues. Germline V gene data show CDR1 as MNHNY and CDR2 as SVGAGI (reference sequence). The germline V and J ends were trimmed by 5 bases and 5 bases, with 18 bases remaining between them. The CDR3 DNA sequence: TGTGCCAGCAGTGAGAGGGACGGAAAAAGTACTGAAGCTTTCTTT. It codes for CASSERDGKSTEAFF.

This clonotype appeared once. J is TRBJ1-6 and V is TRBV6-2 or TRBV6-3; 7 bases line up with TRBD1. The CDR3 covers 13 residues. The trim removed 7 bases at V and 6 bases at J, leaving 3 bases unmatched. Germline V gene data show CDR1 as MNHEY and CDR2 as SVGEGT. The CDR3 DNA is TGTGCCAGCATCCGGGACAGTAATTCACCCCTCCACTTT. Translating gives CASIRDSNSPLHF.

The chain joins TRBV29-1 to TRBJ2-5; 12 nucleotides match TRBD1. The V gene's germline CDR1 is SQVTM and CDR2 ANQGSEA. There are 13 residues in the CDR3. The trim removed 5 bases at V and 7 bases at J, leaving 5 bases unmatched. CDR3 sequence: CSVKGTGGATQYF. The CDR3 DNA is TGCAGCGTTAAGGGGACAGGGGGCGCGACCCAGTACTTC.

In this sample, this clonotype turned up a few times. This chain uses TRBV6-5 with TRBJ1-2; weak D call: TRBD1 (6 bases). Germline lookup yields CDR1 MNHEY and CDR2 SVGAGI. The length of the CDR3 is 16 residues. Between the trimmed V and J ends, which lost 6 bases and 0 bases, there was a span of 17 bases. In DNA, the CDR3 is TGTGCCAGCAGACTACAGGGCCGCGGAGCTAACTATGGCTACACCTTC. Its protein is CASRLQGRGANYGYTF.

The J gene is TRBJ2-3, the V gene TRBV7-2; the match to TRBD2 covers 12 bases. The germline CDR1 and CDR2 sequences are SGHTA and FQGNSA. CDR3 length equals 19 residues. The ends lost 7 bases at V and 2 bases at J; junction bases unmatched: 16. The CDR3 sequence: CASTGAGLAGGRHTDTQYF. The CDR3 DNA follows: TGTGCCAGCACCGGGGCGGGGCTAGCGGGAGGGCGCCACACAGATACGCAGTATTTT.

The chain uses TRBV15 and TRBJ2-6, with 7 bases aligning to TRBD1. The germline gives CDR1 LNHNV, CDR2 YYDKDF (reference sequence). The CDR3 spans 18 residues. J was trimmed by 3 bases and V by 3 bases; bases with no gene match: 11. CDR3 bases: TGTGCCACCAGCAGGGGTCGAACAGGGGTGATTGGGGCCAACGTCCTGACTTTC. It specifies CATSRGRTGVIGANVLTF.

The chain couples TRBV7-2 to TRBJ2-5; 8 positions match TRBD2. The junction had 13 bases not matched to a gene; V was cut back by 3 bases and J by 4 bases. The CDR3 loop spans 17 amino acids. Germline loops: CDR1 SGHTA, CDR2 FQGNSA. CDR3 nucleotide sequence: TGTACCAGCAGCTTCGACCCCCTCCGACTAGCGCCAGAGACCCAGTACTTC. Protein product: CTSSFDPLRLAPETQYF.

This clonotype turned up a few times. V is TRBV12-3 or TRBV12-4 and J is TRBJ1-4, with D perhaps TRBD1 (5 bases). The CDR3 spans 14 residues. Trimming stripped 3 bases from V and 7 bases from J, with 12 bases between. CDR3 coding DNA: TGTGCCAGCAGTTTTTTCCAGGGTGGTGAAAAACTGTTTTTT. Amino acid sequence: CASSFFQGGEKLFF.

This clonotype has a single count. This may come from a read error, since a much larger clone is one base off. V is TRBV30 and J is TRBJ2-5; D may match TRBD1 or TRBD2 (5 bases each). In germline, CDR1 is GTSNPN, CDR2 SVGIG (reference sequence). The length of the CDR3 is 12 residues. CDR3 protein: CAGSVQVETQYF. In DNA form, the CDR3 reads TGTGCCGGGAGTGTACAGGTGGAGACCCAGTACTTC.

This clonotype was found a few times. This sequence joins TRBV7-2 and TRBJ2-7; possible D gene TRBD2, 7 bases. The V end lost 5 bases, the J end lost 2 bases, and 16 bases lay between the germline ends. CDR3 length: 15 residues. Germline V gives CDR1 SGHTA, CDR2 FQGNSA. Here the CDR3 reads CASSPRGGGTYEQYF. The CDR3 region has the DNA TGTGCCAGCAGCCCCCGAGGGGGAGGGACCTACGAGCAGTACTTC.

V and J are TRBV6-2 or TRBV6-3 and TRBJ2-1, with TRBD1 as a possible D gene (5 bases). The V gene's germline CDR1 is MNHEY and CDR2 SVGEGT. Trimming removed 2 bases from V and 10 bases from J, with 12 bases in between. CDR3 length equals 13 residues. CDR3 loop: CASSYRGNLEQFF. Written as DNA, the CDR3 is TGTGCCAGCAGTTACAGGGGTAATCTAGAGCAGTTCTTC.

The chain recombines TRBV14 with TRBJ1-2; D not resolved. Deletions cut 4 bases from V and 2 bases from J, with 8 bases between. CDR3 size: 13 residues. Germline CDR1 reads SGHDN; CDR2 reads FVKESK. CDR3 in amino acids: CASSPAWNYGYTF. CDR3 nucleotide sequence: TGTGCCAGCAGCCCAGCCTGGAACTATGGCTACACCTTC.

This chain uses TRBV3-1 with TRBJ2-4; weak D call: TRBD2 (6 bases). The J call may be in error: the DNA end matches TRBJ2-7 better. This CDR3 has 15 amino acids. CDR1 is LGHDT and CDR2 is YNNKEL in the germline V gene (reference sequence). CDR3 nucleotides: TGTGCCAGCAGCCCCAGACTAGGCCAAGCCTACGAGCAGTACTTC. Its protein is CASSPRLGQAYEQYF.